A selection of T cell receptor beta chains follows, all from one sample in a study of T cells after posttransplantation cyclophosphamide. The data were produced by immunoSEQ multiplex PCR, yet TCRdb's version contains in-frame clones alone and is incomplete. Sampling found under 15,000 clones, none seen once. Sequencing used PBMCs. The receptors were gathered from a woman between 40 and 50 years old in good health, CMV-negative, and a related stem cell transplant donor. Both conserved end residues are part of each CDR3. A D gene is named only where the DNA matches it firmly.

D gene,J gene,CDR3 length,V gene,CDR3 protein
.,TRBJ2-7,12,TRBV27,CASSQGGAITYF
.,TRBJ2-7,13,TRBV19,CASSIQSHYEQYF
.,TRBJ2-1,11,TRBV7-6,CASSHSNEQFF
TRBD1,TRBJ2-3,16,TRBV14,CASSPRQGSETDTQYF
.,TRBJ2-1,18,TRBV11-3,CASSLAQGGSSSYNEQFF
TRBD2,TRBJ2-7,13,TRBV19,CATGGTSRYEQYF
.,TRBJ2-7,15,TRBV6-2/TRBV6-3,CASRPTNIFGYEQYF
TRBD2,TRBJ2-1,14,TRBV12-3/TRBV12-4,CASTPVAGGSEQFF
TRBD2,TRBJ2-7,14,TRBV27,CAGSYERGSYEQYF
.,TRBJ1-2,15,TRBV7-2,CASRSGGSNRDGYTF
.,TRBJ1-5,13,TRBV10-1,CASSVGVGQPQHF
TRBD2,TRBJ2-1,16,TRBV5-6,CASSLGSRGGLNEQFF
TRBD1,TRBJ2-5,15,TRBV6-6,CASSYRDSYQETQYF
TRBD1,TRBJ2-7,16,TRBV7-9,CTSSLEGTGLTYEQYF
.,TRBJ2-2,13,TRBV9,CASSVRGAGELFF
TRBD1,TRBJ2-7,14,TRBV24-1,CATSHRDRVNEQYF
.,TRBJ2-3,16,TRBV6-4,CASSDSKGTSTDTQYF
TRBD1,TRBJ1-4,17,TRBV4-1,CASSQGSPGTGYEKLFF
TRBD2,TRBJ2-7,15,TRBV27,CASSPLAGGSYEQYF
TRBD1,TRBJ1-2,12,TRBV27,CASRTGLYGYTF
.,TRBJ2-7,17,TRBV13,CASSQKGERGGPYEQYF
TRBD1,TRBJ2-2,13,TRBV7-3,CASRGTDTGELFF
.,TRBJ2-5,17,TRBV5-5,CASSLAHRREVQETQYF
TRBD2,TRBJ2-2,15,TRBV11-2,CATRTLLAGGGELFF
TRBD2,TRBJ2-7,15,TRBV5-6,CASSPLLAGGTEQYF
TRBD1,TRBJ1-2,15,TRBV7-9,CASSFRDRSDYGYTF
TRBD1,TRBJ1-2,14,TRBV7-3,CASSPQGGGESYTF
TRBD1,TRBJ1-2,15,TRBV19,CASSPSRTGSYGYTF
.,TRBJ1-1,15,TRBV7-8,CASSPRGTQNTEAFF
.,TRBJ2-1,14,TRBV7-2,CASSFRQEYNEQFF
TRBD1,TRBJ1-5,16,TRBV6-2/TRBV6-3,CASRGQTGGGNQPQHF
TRBD2,TRBJ2-7,15,TRBV7-8,CASSSPGAGVYEQYF
TRBD2,TRBJ2-7,14,TRBV2,CASRPGLAGTKQYF
.,TRBJ1-3,17,TRBV4-1,CASSQIPAGGVGNTIYF
TRBD2,TRBJ2-2,16,TRBV10-3,CAITSTSGANTGELFF
TRBD1,TRBJ2-2,15,TRBV19,CASSIGQANTGELFF
TRBD1,TRBJ1-5,15,TRBV5-8,CASSFSDRGNQPQHF
.,TRBJ1-1,12,TRBV18,CASSPDRTEAFF
.,TRBJ2-3,12,TRBV28,CASEGRTNTQYF
TRBD1,TRBJ1-1,14,TRBV2,CASSADRVRTEAFF
TRBD2,TRBJ2-5,15,TRBV5-1,CASSGSGGSGETQYF
TRBD1,TRBJ1-3,16,TRBV4-2,CASSPGGQGGGNTIYF
.,TRBJ2-7,15,TRBV7-9,CASSADLTPSYEQYF
.,TRBJ1-2,15,TRBV6-1,CASSDVEQADYGYTF
TRBD1,TRBJ1-3,14,TRBV15,CATSRTGGGNTIYF
.,TRBJ2-3,12,TRBV30,CARKGNTDTQYF
.,TRBJ1-5,15,TRBV2,CASIRTDDSNQPQHF
.,TRBJ2-7,15,TRBV2,CASSGGFSGTYEQYF
TRBD2,TRBJ2-1,16,TRBV6-2/TRBV6-3,CASSQRTSGYYNEQFF
TRBD1,TRBJ2-3,16,TRBV12-3/TRBV12-4,CASSPRSQGDTDTQYF
.,TRBJ2-1,19,TRBV14,CASSQDGPAGTPAAREQFF
.,TRBJ1-2,13,TRBV11-1,CASSPRAGDGYTF
.,TRBJ2-1,12,TRBV18,CASSPDSLLPFF
.,TRBJ1-2,16,TRBV19,CASSSGTPLVAYGYTF